The T cell receptor beta chain under discussion was sequenced for a study of T-cell reconstitution after alpha-beta-depleted transplantation in children (dated by TCRdb to between 2015 and 2016). Notes on the research overall: The study quantitatively tracked T-cell immune reconstitution after TCRalphabeta/CD19-depleted allogeneic hematopoietic cell transplantation in children using TCR repertoire profiling. Points the paper makes about the study in general: The apparently early alphabetaT-cell count recovery about two months after transplant was reportedly dependent on only several hundred rapidly expanded clones derived from non-depleted graft cells. The high TCRbeta diversity at day 60 in some patients was ascribed to recipient T cells and intrathymic progenitors that had survived conditioning. Over subsequent months, a decline in hyperexpanded clone frequencies was noted, and after one year, T-cell counts and TCRbeta diversity were mostly ascribed to newly produced T cells.

Library method: PCR. The sequencer listed for this sample is Illumina HiSeq 2500. TCR library preparation used molecular barcoding, with unique molecular identifiers applied to normalize quantification of the TCRbeta repertoire. Clones were called with MiXCR by TCRdb after fastp trimmed the public reads at Q25, and only in-frame beta chains were retained. When rows share a CDR3 protein, they turn into one entry using the most common DNA and genes. This sample comprises hundreds of thousands of distinct CDR3 sequences, under 15% of them detected only once. The ten largest clones capture about 0.77% of the sample. Sample treatment or condition, as interpreted from the label and publication: allogeneic hematopoietic cell transplantation with graft depleted of TCRalphabeta T cells and CD19 B cells. TCRalphabeta/CD19-depleted allogeneic hematopoietic cell grafts were given to the transplant recipients, all of whom were children.

As concerns this clonotype: The specificity of this receptor is unknown. No per-base quality is available; no much larger clone lies one base away.

The TCR comes from a girl aged 2-10 years with congenital amegakaryocytic thrombocytopenia, due to receive a stem cell transplant. Sequences were derived from PBMCs, sampled before TCRalphabeta/CD19-depleted stem cell transplant.

The CDR3 corresponds to CASSPWDNVQETQYF. The nucleotide sequence is TGTGCCAGCTCACCCTGGGACAACGTCCAAGAGACCCAGTACTTC. Recombination joined TRBV18 with TRBJ2-5, and the D gene may be TRBD1, 6 bases matching. From cysteine to phenylalanine, the CDR3 is 15 amino acids long. Only the CDR3 region is kept as DNA, spanning 45 bases read in frame from base 1. CDR1 KGHSH and CDR2 LQKENI were looked up in the germline V gene. V lost 3 bases and J lost 1 base; the stretch between them is 12 bases long. Where the CDR3 stops, the reference TRBV18 and TRBJ2-5 genes take over; the full variable domain is NAGVMQNPRHLVRRRGQEARLRCSPMKGHSHVYWYRQLPEEGLKFMVYLQKENIIDESGMPKERFSAEFPKEGPSILRIQQVVRGDSAAYFCASSPWDNVQETQYFGPGTRLLVL.